This TCR beta chain was observed in a study of identifying expanded T cells in peripheral blood. General observations from the study: Across healthy donors, higher total template counts meant significantly greater roughly 2-week count variance. Roughly 1.2 clones differed between technical replicates, versus 16.4 and 19 over time.

No infections or other immune events were documented during collection. Method: immunoSEQ multiplex PCR; TCRdb's copy keeps in-frame clones and lacks some. The sample carries some 90,000 clones, about 88% recorded once. With respect to this clone: Its target is not known.

The sequencing sample was made of blood. The clonotype was recovered from a person aged 18 to 69 in good health.

The CDR3 DNA reads TGTGCCAGCAGTGTCTACGAGCAGTACTTC. This gives the protein CASSVYEQYF. This chain connects TRBV2 to TRBJ2-7; D is unclear. Trimming left V 4 bases short and J 3 bases short, with 1 base between. Germline V CDR1 and CDR2: SNHLY, FYNNEI. The CDR3 runs 10 residues.